The source of this TCR beta chain is a study of blood T cell repertoires in COVID-19. Looking at the study overall: From T cells, B-cell-depleted T cells, or PBMCs came the material, which was cDNA or gDNA.

Per the original data handling: Estimated nucleated cell counts came from reference gene primer amplification. Some clones are missing from TCRdb's copy, which holds only in-frame ones; the method was immunoSEQ multiplex PCR. D and trimming come from the DNA, and the V and J calls and clone size come from that table. The sample shows 200,000 to 250,000 clones, 85% to 90% of them seen only once. The CDR3 covers 14 residues. J gave up 2 bases and V 6 bases, and 5 bases lay outside the gene matches. The V gene's germline CDR1 is MNHEY and CDR2 SMNVEV (reference sequence). Seattle's enrolled individuals joined amid active infection and were then monitored longitudinally.

The specimen was peripheral blood. The TCR was taken from a man aged 30 to 45 with COVID-19, enrolled during active disease. This chain connects TRBV27 to TRBJ2-7; 9 bases align to TRBD2. The CDR3: CASRGGRDAYEQYF. DNA of the CDR3: TGTGCCAGCAGAGGCGGGAGGGACGCCTACGAGCAGTACTTC.